What follows describes a single TCR beta chain. Under the authors' procedure: Quantification of nucleated cells was approximated via reference gene primer amplification. The repertoire was sequenced with immunoSEQ multiplex PCR; TCRdb's copy has only in-frame clones and lacks some. The V and J calls and the clone size are those of that table, but D and trimming were determined from the DNA. The data contain over 90,000 clones, 90% of them singletons. This sample stems from a study of blood T cell repertoires in COVID-19. Looking at the study overall: From the United States, Italy and Spain came samples of acute and convalescent COVID-19. PBMCs, B-cell-depleted T cells, or T cells provided the cDNA or gDNA that made up the material.

Sequenced: peripheral blood. This TCR came from a man in his fifties with acute or convalescent COVID-19.

The CDR3 coding sequence is TGTGCCAGCAGTCCCCGACAGGTGACGAACACCGGGGAGCTGTTTTTT. Protein sequence: CASSPRQVTNTGELFF. V usage is TRBV27 and J usage is TRBJ2-2; D is perhaps TRBD1 (6 bases). This CDR3 has 16 residues. The V gene lost 5 bases and the J gene lost 0 bases, with 13 bases spanning the gap. The germline CDR1 and CDR2 sequences are MNHEY and SMNVEV (reference sequence).